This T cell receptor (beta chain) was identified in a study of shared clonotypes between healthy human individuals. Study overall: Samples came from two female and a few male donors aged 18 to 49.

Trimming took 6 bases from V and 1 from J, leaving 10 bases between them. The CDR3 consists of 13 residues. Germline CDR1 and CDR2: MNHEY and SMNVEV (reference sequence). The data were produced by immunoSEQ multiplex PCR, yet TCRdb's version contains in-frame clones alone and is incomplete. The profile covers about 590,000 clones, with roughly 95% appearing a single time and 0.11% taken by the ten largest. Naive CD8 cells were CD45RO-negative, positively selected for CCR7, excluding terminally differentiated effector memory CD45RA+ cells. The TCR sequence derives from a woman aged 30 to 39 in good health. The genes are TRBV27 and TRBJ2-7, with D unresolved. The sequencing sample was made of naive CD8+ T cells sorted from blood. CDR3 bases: TGTGCCAGCAGCCAATACGTGTCCTACGAGCAGTACTTC. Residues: CASSQYVSYEQYF.